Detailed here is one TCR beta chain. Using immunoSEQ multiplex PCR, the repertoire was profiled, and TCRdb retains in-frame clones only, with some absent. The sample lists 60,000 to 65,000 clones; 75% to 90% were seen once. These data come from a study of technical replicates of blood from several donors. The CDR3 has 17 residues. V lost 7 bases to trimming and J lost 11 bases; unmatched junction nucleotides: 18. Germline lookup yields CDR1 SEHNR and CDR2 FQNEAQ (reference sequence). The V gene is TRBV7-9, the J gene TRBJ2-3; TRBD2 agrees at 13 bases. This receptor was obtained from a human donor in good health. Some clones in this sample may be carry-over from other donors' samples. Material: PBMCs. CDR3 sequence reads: CASINVLAGGPRVMQYF. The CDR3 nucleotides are TGTGCCAGCATAAACGTACTAGCGGGGGGGCCAAGGGTCATGCAGTATTTT.